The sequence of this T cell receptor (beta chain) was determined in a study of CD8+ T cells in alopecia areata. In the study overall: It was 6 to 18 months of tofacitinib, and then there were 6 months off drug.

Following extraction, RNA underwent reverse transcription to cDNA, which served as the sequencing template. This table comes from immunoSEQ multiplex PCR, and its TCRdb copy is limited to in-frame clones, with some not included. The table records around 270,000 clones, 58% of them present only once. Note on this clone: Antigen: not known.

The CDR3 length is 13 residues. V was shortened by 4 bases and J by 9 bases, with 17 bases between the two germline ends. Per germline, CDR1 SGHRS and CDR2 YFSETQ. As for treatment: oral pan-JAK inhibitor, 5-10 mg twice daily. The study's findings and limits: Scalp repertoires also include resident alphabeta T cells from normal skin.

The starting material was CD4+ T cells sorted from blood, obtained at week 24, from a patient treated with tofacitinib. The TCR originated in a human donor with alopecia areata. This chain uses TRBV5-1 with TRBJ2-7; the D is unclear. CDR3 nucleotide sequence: TGCGCCAGCAGCCCAAAGATGGCGTCTAGGCAGTACTTC. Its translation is CASSPKMASRQYF.